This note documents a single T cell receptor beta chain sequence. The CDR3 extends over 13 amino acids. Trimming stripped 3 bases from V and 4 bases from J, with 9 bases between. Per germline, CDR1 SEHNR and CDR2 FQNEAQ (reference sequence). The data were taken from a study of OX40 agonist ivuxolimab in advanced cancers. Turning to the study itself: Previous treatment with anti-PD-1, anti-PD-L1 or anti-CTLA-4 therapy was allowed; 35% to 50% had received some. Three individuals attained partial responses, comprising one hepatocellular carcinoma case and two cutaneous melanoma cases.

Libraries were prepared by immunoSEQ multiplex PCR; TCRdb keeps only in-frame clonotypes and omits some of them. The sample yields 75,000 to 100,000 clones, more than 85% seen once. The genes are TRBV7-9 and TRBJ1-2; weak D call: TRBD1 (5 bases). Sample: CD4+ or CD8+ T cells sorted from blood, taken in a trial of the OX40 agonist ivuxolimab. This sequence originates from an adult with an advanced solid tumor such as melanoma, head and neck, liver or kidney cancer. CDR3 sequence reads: CASSLGLIYGYTF. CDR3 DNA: TGTGCCAGCAGCTTGGGACTGATCTATGGCTACACCTTC.